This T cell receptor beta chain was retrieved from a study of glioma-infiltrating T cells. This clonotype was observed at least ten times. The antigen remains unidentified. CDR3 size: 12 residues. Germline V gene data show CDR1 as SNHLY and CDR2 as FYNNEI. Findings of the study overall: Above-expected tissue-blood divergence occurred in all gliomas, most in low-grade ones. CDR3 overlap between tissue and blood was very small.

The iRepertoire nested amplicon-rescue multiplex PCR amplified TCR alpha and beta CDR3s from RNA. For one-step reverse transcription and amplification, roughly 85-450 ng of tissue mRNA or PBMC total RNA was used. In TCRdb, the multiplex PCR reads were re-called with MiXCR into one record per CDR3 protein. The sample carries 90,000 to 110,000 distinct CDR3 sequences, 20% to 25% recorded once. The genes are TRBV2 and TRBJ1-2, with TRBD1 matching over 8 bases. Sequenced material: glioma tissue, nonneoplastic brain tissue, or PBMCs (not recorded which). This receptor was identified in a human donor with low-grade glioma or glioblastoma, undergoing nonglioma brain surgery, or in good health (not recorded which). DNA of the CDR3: TGTGTACACAGGGGGACGAACTATGGCTACACCTTC. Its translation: CVHRGTNYGYTF.